The 5 T cell receptor beta chains below were found in one sample sequenced in a study of blood T cell repertoires in COVID-19. Sequencing was performed with immunoSEQ multiplex PCR; in TCRdb, only in-frame clones are kept and a portion is missing. The data show more than 150,000 clones, with roughly 80% seen just once and 12% held by the top ten. The sample taken for sequencing was PBMCs or T cells enriched from blood (not recorded which). These receptors were obtained from a middle-aged man who had recovered from COVID-19.

The genes are TRBV27 and TRBJ2-1; maybe TRBD2 (6 bases). This CDR3 has 18 amino acids. Deletions cut 3 bases from V and 0 bases from J, with 18 bases between. CDR1 is MNHEY and CDR2 is SMNVEV in the germline V gene (reference sequence). Written as DNA, the CDR3 is TGTGCCAGCAGTTTCCGCCCCCAGGGACTTAGCTCCTACAATGAGCAGTTCTTC. It encodes CASSFRPQGLSSYNEQFF.

J is TRBJ1-1 and V is TRBV6-5; perhaps TRBD1 as D (5 bases). In germline, CDR1 is MNHEY, CDR2 SVGAGI. Trimming stripped 0 bases from V and 8 bases from J, with 13 bases between. The CDR3 covers 14 residues. CDR3 coding DNA: TGTGCCAGCAGTTACTCAATTATGGAGGGGGAAGCTTTCTTT. Translating gives CASSYSIMEGEAFF.

V is TRBV2 and J is TRBJ2-5; no reliable D call. Trimming pared 2 bases from V and 5 bases from J, leaving 3 bases between. The germline V gene encodes CDR1 SNHLY and CDR2 FYNNEI. The CDR3 consists of 11 residues. CDR3 in DNA: TGTGCCAGCAGTGAACTGGAGACCCAGTACTTC. Protein: CASSELETQYF.

The rearrangement links TRBV6-5 to TRBJ1-1; 9 bases fit TRBD1. Germline CDR1 is MNHEY and CDR2 is SVGAGI. The CDR3 consists of 13 residues. Trimming cost V 10 bases and J 4 bases; bases outside gene matches: 7. This CDR3 is CATGGTGPTEAFF. DNA for the CDR3: TGTGCCACAGGGGGGACAGGGCCCACTGAAGCTTTCTTT.

V gene TRBV18 combines with J gene TRBJ2-4, with D possibly TRBD2 on 5 matching bases. Trimming pared 3 bases from V and 9 bases from J, leaving 15 bases between. CDR1 and CDR2 from the germline V gene are KGHSH and LQKENI. The CDR3 extends over 14 amino acids. This CDR3 is CASSPTREGPIQYF. The CDR3 bases are TGTGCCAGCTCACCCACCAGAGAGGGCCCCATTCAGTACTTC.